Shown below are 25 T cell receptor beta chains from a single sample sequenced in a study of T cell repertoires in cytomegalovirus infection. These receptors lack a known antigen. TCRdb reanalysed the reads using MiXCR and keeps one entry per CDR3 protein. Seen here are roughly 990,000 distinct CDR3 sequences, about a third observed once, and the top ten hold over 12%. Sequences were derived from cultured CD8+ T cells from PBMCs, sampled from culture after CMV antigen stimulation. These receptor sequences come from a human donor in good health (CMV status not recorded). Some clones in this sample may be carry-over from other donors' samples.

The chain's CDR3 is CASSYRQGATSTDTQYF. The CDR3 region has the DNA TGTGCCAGCAGCTACAGACAGGGGGCGACGAGCACAGATACGCAGTATTTT. V gene TRBV5-6 combines with J gene TRBJ2-3; 10 bases fit TRBD1. The CDR3 loop spans 17 amino acids. J was trimmed by 0 bases and V by 3 bases; bases with no gene match: 7. Germline CDR1 SGHDT, CDR2 YYEEEE.

V usage is TRBV6-1 and J usage is TRBJ2-5; 8 bases line up with TRBD2. V shed 10 bases, J shed 1 base, and the junction held 2 bases outside the gene matches. The CDR3 sequence is 12 residues long. Germline V gene data show CDR1 as MNHNS and CDR2 as SASEGT. CDR3 protein: CAIRGGQETQYF. CDR3 in DNA: TGTGCCATCCGGGGGGGCCAAGAGACCCAGTACTTC.

This clonotype was found many times. In DNA form, the CDR3 reads TGTGCCAGCAGCTACGGGACAGGGTACAATGAGCAGTTCTTC. Protein: CASSYGTGYNEQFF. The V and J genes are TRBV6-5 and TRBJ2-1; 9 bases align to TRBD1. The CDR3 is 14 amino acids. With 6 bases clipped from V and 4 bases from J, the junction kept 4 bases outside the gene matches. Germline CDR1 reads MNHEY; CDR2 reads SVGAGI.

The V and J genes are TRBV6-2 or TRBV6-3 and TRBJ1-1; D call uncertain. CDR3 length: 14 residues. V lost 4 bases, J lost 1 base, and 10 bases lay in between. Per the germline V gene, CDR1 is MNHEY and CDR2 is SVGEGT. The CDR3 region has the DNA TGTGCCAGCAGTTCTTACGCAGGGAACACTGAAGCTTTCTTT. Translation gives CASSSYAGNTEAFF.

The V gene is TRBV7-9, the J gene TRBJ2-1, with D perhaps matching TRBD1 or TRBD2 (7 bases each). Trimming cost V 4 bases and J 4 bases, with 17 bases left between them. Germline values: CDR1 SEHNR, CDR2 FQNEAQ (reference sequence). This CDR3 is built from 16 residues. In DNA form, the CDR3 reads TGTGCCAGCAGCTGGCCCGACAGGGAGGGGTACAATGAGCAGTTCTTC. It translates to CASSWPDREGYNEQFF.

The chain employs TRBV6-8 and TRBJ2-7; D is possibly TRBD1 (5 bases). The V end lost 5 bases, the J end lost 3 bases, and 14 bases lay between the germline ends. The V gene's germline CDR1 is MNHGY and CDR2 SAAAGT. The CDR3 is 14 residues long. The CDR3 here is CASSVGLGGYEQYF. For the CDR3, the DNA is TGTGCCAGCAGTGTGGGGCTCGGCGGCTACGAGCAGTACTTC.

This clonotype was observed a few times. The chain links TRBV7-9 to TRBJ2-2, with D perhaps TRBD1 or TRBD2 (6 bases each). The CDR3 spans 13 residues. The germline V gene encodes CDR1 SEHNR and CDR2 FQNEAQ (reference sequence). With 5 bases removed from V and 6 bases from J, the gap between germline ends came to 10 bases. The CDR3: CASSPEGAGELFF. In nucleotides, the CDR3 is TGTGCCAGCAGCCCGGAGGGGGCCGGGGAGCTGTTTTTT.

There are many counts of this clonotype. The chain links TRBV6-5 to TRBJ2-5; D might be TRBD1 (5 bases). V was clipped by 4 bases and J by 0 bases, with 15 bases between them. CDR3 length: 16 amino acids. Germline V gene lookup returns CDR1 MNHEY and CDR2 SVGAGI. DNA of the CDR3: TGTGCCAGCAGTTCCCCAGCTGAAGGGGACCAAGAGACCCAGTACTTC. Translating gives CASSSPAEGDQETQYF.

This clonotype occurred a few times. The chain couples TRBV6-2 or TRBV6-3 to TRBJ2-7; 10 bases agree with TRBD2. In germline, CDR1 is MNHEY, CDR2 SVGEGT. The CDR3 extends over 16 amino acids. V was clipped by 2 bases and J by 6 bases; unmatched bases: 10. This CDR3 reads CASSYRHSGGSGEQYV. In nucleotides, the CDR3 is TGTGCCAGCAGTTACCGGCATAGCGGGGGGTCTGGCGAGCAGTACGTC.

The gene calls are TRBV20-1 and TRBJ2-5; 14 bases fit TRBD2. The J segment lost 3 bases and the V segment lost 0 bases, leaving 9 bases of the junction unmatched. This CDR3 has 18 amino acids. Looked up from germline, CDR1 is DFQATT and CDR2 is SNEGSKA (reference sequence). In DNA, the CDR3 is TGCAGTGCTAGAGACCAACCGGGACTAGCGGGGGATGAAGAGACCCAGTACTTC. Translated, it gives CSARDQPGLAGDEETQYF.

This clonotype was recorded many times. This chain links TRBV7-3 with TRBJ2-2; 10 bases align to TRBD1. The CDR3 consists of 20 residues. CDR1 and CDR2 (germline): SGHTA, FQGTGA. Losses at the gene ends were 5 bases for V and 1 base for J; bases not matched to a gene: 16. This CDR3 is CASSPRGDRGLTWNTGELFF. The CDR3 region has the DNA TGTGCCAGCAGCCCCCGGGGGGACAGGGGCCTGACTTGGAACACCGGGGAGCTGTTTTTT.

The chain uses TRBV27 and TRBJ1-1; D is possibly TRBD1 (6 bases). The V end was cut by 3 bases, the J end by 0 bases, with 17 bases between. The CDR3 loop spans 17 amino acids. In germline, CDR1 is MNHEY, CDR2 SMNVEV (reference sequence). The CDR3 region has the DNA TGTGCCAGCAGTTTCTCCAGCCAGGGGATAATGAACACTGAAGCTTTCTTT. Amino acid sequence: CASSFSSQGIMNTEAFF.

This clonotype was counted many times. The V call is TRBV7-8, the J call TRBJ2-1; 7 nucleotides agree with TRBD1. CDR1 and CDR2 from the germline V gene are SGHVS and FQNEAQ. V lost 7 bases and J lost 6; bases outside the gene matches: 9. The CDR3 length is 14 residues. CDR3 loop: CASNRGSMGNEQFF. In DNA form, the CDR3 reads TGTGCCAGCAACAGGGGCAGTATGGGCAATGAGCAGTTCTTC. The full variable domain, completed using reference TRBV7-8 and TRBJ2-1, is GAGVSQSPRYKVAKRGQDVALRCDPISGHVSLFWYQQALGQGPEFLTYFQNEAQLDKSGLPSDRFFAERPEGSVSTLKIQRTQQEDSAVYLCASNRGSMGNEQFFGPGTRLTVL.

This CDR3 is CASSLGQGGEQYF. CDR3 bases: TGTGCCAGCAGCTTGGGGCAGGGTGGCGAGCAGTACTTC. This sequence joins TRBV5-6 and TRBJ2-7, with D possibly matching TRBD1 (5 bases). V lost 0 bases, J lost 6 bases, and 10 bases lay in between. Germline CDR1 reads SGHDT; CDR2 reads YYEEEE. CDR3 length: 13 residues.

The chain employs TRBV28 and TRBJ1-4; D not resolved. V was pared by 3 bases and J by 10 bases, with 12 bases between. Germline V gene sequence: CDR1 MDHEN, CDR2 SYDVKM. CDR3 length: 13 amino acids. The CDR3 DNA is TGTGCCAGCAGTTTTAGGGTCCGGGGAAAACTGTTTTTT. This gives the protein CASSFRVRGKLFF.

The gene calls are TRBV7-9 and TRBJ1-6; possible D gene TRBD1, 5 bases. CDR1 and CDR2 from the germline V gene are SEHNR and FQNEAQ (reference sequence). This CDR3 contains 17 residues. Trimming cost V 0 bases and J 0 bases, with 9 bases left between them. As DNA, the CDR3 is TGTGCCAGCAGCTTAGCGGGGGATAGCTCCTATAATTCACCCCTCCACTTT. It specifies CASSLAGDSSYNSPLHF.

This clonotype was found a few times. V usage is TRBV5-4 and J usage is TRBJ2-1; 7 bases match TRBD2. Germline assignment: CDR1 SGHNT and CDR2 YYREEE (reference sequence). With 1 base clipped from V and 4 bases from J, the junction kept 8 bases outside the gene matches. This CDR3 has 16 residues. CDR3 in amino acids: CASSLMGGGGYNEQFF. The CDR3 nucleotides read TGTGCCAGCAGCTTGATGGGCGGGGGAGGGTACAATGAGCAGTTCTTC.

This clonotype has a handful of counts. This chain links TRBV12-3 or TRBV12-4 with TRBJ1-4, with D unclear. The CDR3 loop spans 14 amino acids. Between the trimmed V and J ends, which lost 4 bases and 5 bases, there was a span of 11 bases. The CDR3 sequence: CASSYGGKNEKLFF. The CDR3, as DNA: TGTGCCAGCAGTTATGGCGGAAAGAATGAAAAACTGTTTTTT.

This chain joins TRBV6-6 and TRBJ1-5; D not resolved. This CDR3 comprises 17 residues. Trimming took off 3 bases at V and 1 base at J, with 16 bases between the two ends. Looked up from germline, CDR1 is MNHNY and CDR2 is SVGAGI (reference sequence). This CDR3 reads CASSYPYVGSSNQPQHF. The CDR3 nucleotides are TGTGCCAGCAGTTATCCATACGTAGGGTCGAGCAATCAGCCCCAGCATTTT.

This chain connects TRBV4-1 to TRBJ1-6, with no clear D. Trimming took 3 bases from V and 7 from J, leaving 16 bases between them. Germline values: CDR1 MGHRA, CDR2 YSYEKL. The CDR3 runs to 16 residues. CDR3 sequence reads: CASSHPSIGENSPLHF. For the CDR3, the DNA is TGCGCCAGCAGCCATCCCTCAATTGGGGAGAATTCACCCCTCCACTTT.

There are many counts of this clonotype. V and J are TRBV19 and TRBJ1-1; maybe TRBD1 (5 bases). The CDR3 is made up of 14 amino acids. From germline, CDR1 is LNHDA and CDR2 SQIVND (reference sequence). V lost 7 bases and J 1 base, leaving 13 bases between the germline ends. In DNA form, the CDR3 reads TGTGCCAGTAATTTCTATGGGGGGAACACTGAAGCTTTCTTT. Translating gives CASNFYGGNTEAFF.

This clonotype was counted between two and nine times. The chain recombines TRBV29-1 with TRBJ2-7; TRBD1 aligns across 8 bases. The CDR3 has 11 residues. V lost 7 bases, J lost 6 bases, and 5 bases stayed unmatched. Germline values: CDR1 SQVTM, CDR2 ANQGSEA. Here the CDR3 reads CSATQGGEQYF. The CDR3 nucleotides read TGCAGCGCCACACAGGGGGGCGAGCAGTACTTC.

The chain combines TRBV4-3 with TRBJ1-2, with D maybe TRBD1 (5 bases). Trimming pared 1 base from V and 2 bases from J, leaving 8 bases between. Germline V gives CDR1 LGHNA, CDR2 YSLEER. CDR3 length equals 14 residues. The CDR3 nucleotides read TGCGCCAGCAGCCAAGTCCCAGGGAACTATGGCTACACCTTC. Translating gives CASSQVPGNYGYTF.

A remark on this clonotype: This CDR3 is missing its conserved last phenylalanine or tryptophan, likely due to a read error. The chain joins TRBV19 to TRBJ2-7; 8 bases align to TRBD2. This CDR3 has 14 residues. The V gene's germline CDR1 is LNHDA and CDR2 SQIVND (reference sequence). The trim removed 5 bases at V and 4 bases at J, leaving 7 bases unmatched. The CDR3, as DNA: TGTGCCAGTAGTTATGGACTAGCAGATTACGAGCAGTACTCC. This codes for CASSYGLADYEQYS.

The chain couples TRBV29-1 to TRBJ1-2, with D possibly matching TRBD1 (5 bases). Between the trimmed V and J ends, which lost 6 bases and 2 bases, there was a span of 25 bases. The length of the CDR3 is 17 residues. Germline CDR1 is SQVTM and CDR2 is ANQGSEA. The CDR3 nucleotides are TGCAGCGTCCATCCCGGGACGGACCTTCCGGGGAACTATGGCTACACCTTC. Its protein product is CSVHPGTDLPGNYGYTF.